The entry below describes one TCR beta chain. The entry originates in a study of T cell responses to AZD1222 COVID-19 vaccine. The table came from immunoSEQ multiplex PCR; TCRdb's copy has only in-frame clones and leaves some out. This sample carries some 190,000 clones, around 88% of them seen once, and the ten largest clones take over 6%. The sequence came from an adult in good health. Here the sequenced sample was peripheral blood, taken on day 0 of AZD1222 vaccination.

CDR3 loop: CASSVGGKGDPSSYNSPLHF. The DNA for the CDR3 is TGTGCCAGCAGCGTAGGGGGGAAGGGGGACCCAAGCTCCTATAATTCACCCCTCCACTTT. The J gene is TRBJ1-6, the V gene TRBV9, with D perhaps TRBD1 (6 bases). The CDR3 consists of 20 residues. Trimming removed 0 bases at V and 0 bases at J, with 19 bases between. The germline V gene encodes CDR1 SGDLS and CDR2 YYNGEE. The whole variable domain, remainder taken from reference TRBV9 and TRBJ1-6, is DSGVTQTPKHLITATGQRVTLRCSPRSGDLSVYWYQQSLDQGLQFLIQYYNGEERAKGNILERFSAQQFPDLHSELNLSSLELGDSALYFCASSVGGKGDPSSYNSPLHFGNGTRLTVT.